This note documents a single T cell receptor beta chain sequence. This may arise from a read error, as a much more abundant clone is one base away. This entry is derived from a study of molecular identifiers for immune sequencing clone quantification. TCRdb itself ran the PCR reads through MiXCR, one entry per CDR3 protein. The repertoire holds roughly 100,000 distinct CDR3 sequences, with about a third as singletons. Trimming took off 4 bases at V and 9 bases at J, with 18 bases between the two ends. The CDR3 totals 14 residues. Germline V gene lookup returns CDR1 MNHEY and CDR2 SVGEGT. The material sequenced was naive CD8+ T cells from blood, with Jurkat cell RNA spiked in. Described subset: FACS-sorted CD8+CD4-CCR7+CD45RA+ naive T cells. This receptor was obtained from a human donor in good health. Some libraries in this study had Jurkat cell RNA spiked in. The chain carries TRBV6-2 or TRBV6-3 and TRBJ1-1; D not certain. CDR3 sequence: CASSSWERNRKAFF. The CDR3 DNA follows: TGTGCCAGCAGTTCGTGGGAGAGAAATAGAAAAGCTTTCTTT.